The clone carrying this T cell receptor (beta chain) was detected a few times. Antigen: not known. The investigators reverse transcribed all of the isolated RNA, so they sequenced expressed TCRB transcripts. Sequencing of naive, central memory and regulatory T cell samples gave an average of approximately 3.5 million reads. Using immunoSEQ multiplex PCR, the repertoire was profiled, and TCRdb retains in-frame clones only, with some absent. The sample has about 360,000 clones, roughly an eighth seen once. Sorted populations all exceeded 95% purity. The data stem from a study of beta chain features in type 1 diabetes. General study findings and limits: cDNA-based reads could over-represent cells with high TCR expression. Patients with type 1 diabetes carried fewer insertions and had more deletions at their VDJ junctions.

V was clipped by 2 bases and J by 5 bases, with 7 bases between them. The CDR3 covers 12 residues. Germline CDR1 is SGHRS and CDR2 is YFSETQ. This sequence joins TRBV5-1 and TRBJ2-5; D unresolved. Sequenced sample: naive CD4+ T cells from blood. The receptor comes from a man between 18 and 29 years old in good health. The chain's CDR3 is CASSFQLETQYF. CDR3 nucleotide sequence: TGCGCCAGCAGCTTCCAGTTGGAGACCCAGTACTTC.